One sample yielded the 8 T cell receptor beta chains listed below, sequenced in a study of immune evolution from preneoplasia to lung adenocarcinoma. Assay used: immunoSEQ multiplex PCR; TCRdb lists only in-frame clones, some missing. The sample has around 3,200 clones, more than 60% seen once; the top ten hold approximately 12%. The source material was FFPE adjacent normal lung tissue. These receptors were obtained from a person between 65 and 79 years old with lung adenocarcinoma.

The J gene is TRBJ2-1, the V gene TRBV19; 8 bases agree with TRBD2. Trimming at V came to 1 base and at J to 2 bases, leaving 7 bases not matched to a gene. Per the germline V gene, CDR1 is LNHDA and CDR2 is SQIVND (reference sequence). This CDR3 is 17 amino acids long. The CDR3 here is CASSIGRGSGAYNEQFF. The CDR3 region has the DNA TGTGCCAGTAGTATAGGTCGTGGTAGCGGGGCCTACAATGAGCAGTTCTTC.

The gene calls are TRBV7-6 and TRBJ1-1; D gene ambiguous. This CDR3 contains 13 residues. The germline V and J ends were trimmed by 6 bases and 10 bases, with 18 bases remaining between them. CDR1 is SGHVS, CDR2 FNYEAQ, per germline. The CDR3 reads CASSSGTGRGAFF. CDR3 DNA sequence: TGTGCCAGCAGTTCAGGCACGGGTCGTGGAGCTTTCTTT.

This clone was counted only a few times. DNA for the CDR3: TGTGCCAGCAGCCTCGACCAGGAGGGAGTGAGTGGCTACACCTTC. This sequence encodes CASSLDQEGVSGYTF. V is TRBV9 and J is TRBJ1-2; D gene ambiguous. This CDR3 has 15 residues. V lost 4 bases to trimming and J lost 7 bases, with 20 bases between them. Germline V lookup: CDR1 SGDLS, CDR2 YYNGEE.

The gene calls are TRBV29-1 and TRBJ2-2; TRBD1 matches 10 bases. The germline V gene has CDR1 SQVTM and CDR2 ANQGSEA. The CDR3 is 14 residues long. The junction had 5 bases not matched to a gene; V was cut back by 7 bases and J by 3 bases. The chain's CDR3 is CSGRGQGDTGELFF. For the CDR3, the DNA is TGCAGCGGAAGAGGACAGGGGGACACCGGGGAGCTGTTTTTT.

This clone came up once. This chain joins TRBV5-1 and TRBJ2-3; possibly TRBD2 for D (5 bases). Germline V gene sequence: CDR1 SGHRS, CDR2 YFSETQ. The length of the CDR3 is 15 residues. The V end lost 3 bases, the J end lost 0 bases, and 11 bases lay between the germline ends. As DNA, the CDR3 is TGCGCCAGCAGCTCGGGCGGGTCTAGCACAGATACGCAGTATTTT. Translating gives CASSSGGSSTDTQYF.

The chain has TRBV29-1 and TRBJ2-5; D assignment may be TRBD1 or TRBD2 (5 bases each). CDR1 and CDR2 from the germline V gene are SQVTM and ANQGSEA. This CDR3 region has 16 residues. Trimming pared 4 bases from V and 4 bases from J, leaving 22 bases between. CDR3 coding DNA: TGCAGCGTTGTTTCCCCTACATACGGGGCGAGAGAGACCCAGTACTTC. Protein sequence: CSVVSPTYGARETQYF.

This clone has more than one count but fewer than ten. The V and J genes are TRBV10-3 and TRBJ2-1, with 11 bases fitting TRBD2. V was pared by 6 bases and J by 3 bases, with 4 bases of the junction left unmatched. Germline V gives CDR1 ENHRY, CDR2 SYGVKD. This CDR3 contains 15 residues. Here the CDR3 reads CAIRGLAESYNEQFF. Written as DNA, the CDR3 is TGTGCCATCAGGGGACTAGCGGAAAGCTACAATGAGCAGTTCTTC.

The chain carries TRBV28 and TRBJ1-3; TRBD1 matches 11 bases. The germline gives CDR1 MDHEN, CDR2 SYDVKM. V lost 3 bases to trimming and J lost 3 bases; unmatched junction nucleotides: 13. The CDR3 is 19 amino acids. The CDR3: CASSFGVGQGASGGNTIYF. DNA of the CDR3: TGTGCCAGCAGTTTTGGGGTTGGACAGGGGGCGTCAGGTGGAAACACCATATATTTT.